Listed here are 16 T cell receptor beta chains from one sample, sequenced in a study of identical twins. Each CDR3 protein is one row after TCRdb ran MiXCR on the 5' RACE reads. Counted here are roughly 260,000 distinct CDR3 sequences, over 11% occurring once; the ten biggest clones make up 8.5% to 10%. Sequencing was performed on memory (CD45RO+) T cells sorted from blood. These receptor sequences come from a woman aged 18-35 years in good health.

This clonotype has a handful of counts. The chain links TRBV3-1 to TRBJ1-5, with 7 bases matching TRBD1. The ends lost 6 bases at V and 11 bases at J; junction bases unmatched: 7. CDR3 length: 12 residues. CDR1 is LGHDT and CDR2 is YNNKEL in the germline V gene (reference sequence). In DNA, the CDR3 is TGTGCCAGCAGTATTCGAGGACAGGCCCAGCATTTT. It specifies CASSIRGQAQHF.

This clonotype was observed a few times. The CDR3 here is CASSSRASDRETQYF. In nucleotides, the CDR3 is TGTGCCAGCAGTTCGAGGGCTAGCGATCGAGAGACCCAGTACTTC. The rearrangement joins TRBV12-3 or TRBV12-4 to TRBJ2-5; maybe TRBD2 (6 bases). This CDR3 region has 15 residues. The V end lost 4 bases, the J end lost 4 bases, and 16 bases lay between the germline ends.

This rearrangement joins TRBV10-3 to TRBJ1-5, with TRBD1 matching over 9 bases. The germline CDR1 and CDR2 sequences are ENHRY and SYGVKD. After removal of 6 bases from V and 5 bases from J, the junction contained 2 bases not matched to a gene. The CDR3 totals 13 residues. CDR3 DNA: TGTGCCATCAGGGGACAGGGAGATCAGCCCCAGCATTTT. This gives the protein CAIRGQGDQPQHF.

The rearrangement uses TRBV6-5 and TRBJ1-6, with D maybe TRBD1 (6 bases). This CDR3 comprises 15 residues. Trimming left V 0 bases short and J 8 bases short, with 11 bases between. Germline assignment: CDR1 MNHEY and CDR2 SVGAGI. CDR3 in amino acids: CASSYSAGVYSPLHF. The CDR3, as DNA: TGTGCCAGCAGTTACTCGGCAGGGGTGTATTCACCCCTCCACTTT.

J is TRBJ2-7 and V is TRBV2; TRBD2 aligns across 9 bases. V trimming: 6 bases; J trimming: 4 bases; junction bases outside the gene matches: 7. The CDR3 length is 14 residues. The germline V gene has CDR1 SNHLY and CDR2 FYNNEI. The CDR3 protein is CASRTSSGAYEQYF. The CDR3 DNA reads as TGTGCCAGCAGAACTTCTAGCGGGGCTTACGAGCAGTACTTC.

Only a few counts were recorded for this clonotype. V gene TRBV7-8 combines with J gene TRBJ2-1; D is unresolved. V dropped 1 base and J dropped 1 base, with 8 bases sitting between them. The CDR3 is 15 amino acids. Germline V gene lookup returns CDR1 SGHVS and CDR2 FQNEAQ. CDR3 sequence: CASSLGSWSYNEQFF. CDR3 bases: TGTGCCAGCAGCTTAGGGAGCTGGTCCTACAATGAGCAGTTCTTC.

A few counts support this clonotype. V gene TRBV20-1 combines with J gene TRBJ1-5; a weak D match, TRBD1 (6 bases). Germline CDR1 reads DFQATT; CDR2 reads SNEGSKA (reference sequence). V lost 3 bases to trimming and J lost 7 bases, with 19 bases between them. The CDR3 runs to 15 residues. In DNA form, the CDR3 reads TGCAGTGCTAGTATCCCCGGGGGCATCGCGCAGCCCCAGCATTTT. Its protein is CSASIPGGIAQPQHF.

This clonotype came up a few times. V and J are TRBV6-2 or TRBV6-3 and TRBJ2-5, with 9 nucleotides matching TRBD2. V lost 2 bases and J lost 2; bases outside the gene matches: 3. CDR3 length equals 15 residues. CDR1 and CDR2 from the germline V gene are MNHEY and SVGEGT. CDR3 loop: CASSYLAGHQETQYF. The CDR3 DNA follows: TGTGCCAGCAGTTACCTAGCGGGACATCAAGAGACCCAGTACTTC.

This clonotype was seen more than once but under ten times. V and J are TRBV11-3 and TRBJ2-2; 7 nucleotides agree with TRBD1. Germline V lookup: CDR1 SGHNT, CDR2 YENEEA. V gave up 5 bases and J gave up 2 bases; unmatched junction bases: 5. The CDR3 spans 15 residues. CDR3 nucleotides: TGTGCCAGCAGCCACGGGACAGAAAACACCGGGGAGCTGTTTTTT. Translation gives CASSHGTENTGELFF.

A few counts support this clonotype. V is TRBV6-1 and J is TRBJ1-4; D uncertain. V lost 6 bases and J 7 bases, leaving 12 bases between the germline ends. The CDR3 runs 13 residues. Per the germline V gene, CDR1 is MNHNS and CDR2 is SASEGT. Here the CDR3 DNA reads TGTGCCAGCAGCCTGAACCAGCTTGAAAAACTGTTTTTT. The encoded protein is CASSLNQLEKLFF.

This clonotype was counted between two and nine times. This chain connects TRBV6-2 or TRBV6-3 to TRBJ2-2; D may match TRBD1 or TRBD2 (5 bases each). Germline CDR1 MNHEY, CDR2 SVGEGT. The CDR3 length is 15 residues. Trimming cost V 6 bases and J 5 bases, with 16 bases left between them. The CDR3 region is CASRRDRPGTGELFF. DNA for the CDR3: TGTGCCAGCAGAAGGGACCGTCCTGGAACCGGGGAGCTGTTTTTT.

V usage is TRBV3-1 and J usage is TRBJ2-3; 7 bases match TRBD2. CDR3 size: 14 residues. Germline-derived CDR1 and CDR2 are LGHDT and YNNKEL (reference sequence). Trimming cost V 2 bases and J 3 bases; bases outside gene matches: 2. The CDR3 sequence: CASSQREGTDTQYF. The CDR3 DNA sequence: TGTGCCAGCAGCCAAAGGGAGGGAACAGATACGCAGTATTTT.

The CDR3 region has the DNA TGTGCCAGCGACCTGCCGGGGGGCGGCTATGGCTACACCTTC. This translates into CASDLPGGGYGYTF. The chain links TRBV7-9 to TRBJ1-2; weak D call: TRBD1 (6 bases). Trimming pared 8 bases from V and 4 bases from J, leaving 17 bases between. This CDR3 is 14 amino acids long. Germline CDR1 and CDR2: SEHNR and FQNEAQ (reference sequence).

The chain is built from TRBV7-9 and TRBJ2-3; D gene uncertain. The V end was cut by 3 bases, the J end by 6 bases, with 16 bases between. The CDR3 totals 15 residues. The germline V gene encodes CDR1 SEHNR and CDR2 FQNEAQ (reference sequence). CDR3 sequence (DNA): TGTGCCAGCAGCTTGCCCCGGAGTTCTCTCGATACGCAGTATTTT. As protein: CASSLPRSSLDTQYF. The whole variable domain, filled in from reference TRBV7-9 and TRBJ2-3, reads DTGVSQNPRHKITKRGQNVTFRCDPISEHNRLYWYRQTLGQGPEFLTYFQNEAQLEKSRLLSDRFSAERPKGSFSTLEIQRTEQGDSAMYLCASSLPRSSLDTQYFGPGTRLTVL.

The CDR3 sequence: CSVDLVREAFF. The DNA for the CDR3 is TGCAGCGTTGACTTGGTCCGTGAAGCTTTCTTT. The chain carries TRBV29-1 and TRBJ1-1; D remains ambiguous. This CDR3 region has 11 residues. Trimming cost V 3 bases and J 7 bases, with 9 bases left between them. Germline V gives CDR1 SQVTM, CDR2 ANQGSEA.

This clonotype appeared many times. The chain joins TRBV10-3 to TRBJ2-5, with D tentatively TRBD1 (5 bases). V lost 6 bases and J 1 base, leaving 15 bases between the germline ends. Looked up from germline, CDR1 is ENHRY and CDR2 is SYGVKD. CDR3 length equals 15 residues. The CDR3 protein is CAIRGPDSTQETQYF. CDR3 DNA sequence: TGTGCCATCAGAGGTCCAGACAGCACCCAAGAGACCCAGTACTTC.